This T cell receptor beta chain is from a study of response to subunit inactivated influenza vaccine. In the case of this clonotype: What it recognizes is unknown.

Trimming cost V 6 bases and J 3 bases, with 12 bases left between them. This CDR3 region has 13 residues. MiXCR, run by TCRdb on the RT-PCR reads, gives a single entry per CDR3 protein. Of about half a million distinct CDR3 sequences in the sample, over 25% are singletons; the top ten hold 1.5% to 2%. Findings and caveats of the study: There was a suggestion from the authors that each seasonal influenza vaccination recruits few new T cells.

This receptor was obtained from a man aged 45-60 years who received an inactivated influenza vaccine. Here the sequenced sample was CD4+ T cells sorted from PBMCs, taken about 5 days after vaccination. V is TRBV12-3 or TRBV12-4 and J is TRBJ2-7; D is unresolved. This CDR3 is CASSLASYYEQYF. The CDR3 bases are TGTGCCAGCAGCCTGGCTTCTTACTACGAGCAGTACTTC.